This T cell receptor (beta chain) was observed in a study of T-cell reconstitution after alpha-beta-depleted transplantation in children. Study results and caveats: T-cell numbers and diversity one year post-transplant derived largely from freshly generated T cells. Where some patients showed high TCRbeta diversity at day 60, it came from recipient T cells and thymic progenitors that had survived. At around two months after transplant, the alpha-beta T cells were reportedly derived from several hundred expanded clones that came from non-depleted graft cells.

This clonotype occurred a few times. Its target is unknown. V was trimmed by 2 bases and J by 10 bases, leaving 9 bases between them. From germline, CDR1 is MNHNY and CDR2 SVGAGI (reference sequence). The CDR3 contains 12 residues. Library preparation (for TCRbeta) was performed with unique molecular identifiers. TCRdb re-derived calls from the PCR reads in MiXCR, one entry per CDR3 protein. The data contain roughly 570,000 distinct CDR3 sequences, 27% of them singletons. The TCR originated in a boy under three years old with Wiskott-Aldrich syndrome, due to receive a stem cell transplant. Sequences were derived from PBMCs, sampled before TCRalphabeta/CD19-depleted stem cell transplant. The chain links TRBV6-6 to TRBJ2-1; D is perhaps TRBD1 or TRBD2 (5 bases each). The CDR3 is CASSYGGAEQFF. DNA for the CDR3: TGTGCCAGCAGTTACGGGGGAGCGGAGCAGTTCTTC.